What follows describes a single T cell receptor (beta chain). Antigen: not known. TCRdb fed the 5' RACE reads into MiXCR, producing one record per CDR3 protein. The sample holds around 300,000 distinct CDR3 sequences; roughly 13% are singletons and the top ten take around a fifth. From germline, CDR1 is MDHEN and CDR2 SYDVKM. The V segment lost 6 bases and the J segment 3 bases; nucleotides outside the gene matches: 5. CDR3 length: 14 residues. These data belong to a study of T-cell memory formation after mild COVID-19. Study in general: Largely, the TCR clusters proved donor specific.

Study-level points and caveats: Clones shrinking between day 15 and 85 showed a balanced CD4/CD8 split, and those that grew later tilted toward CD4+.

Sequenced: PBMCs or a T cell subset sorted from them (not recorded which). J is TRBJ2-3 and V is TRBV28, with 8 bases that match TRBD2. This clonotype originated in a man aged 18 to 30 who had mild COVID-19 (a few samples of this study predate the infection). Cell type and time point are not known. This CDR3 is CASRWGLETDTQYF. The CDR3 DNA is TGTGCCAGCAGGTGGGGACTAGAGACAGATACGCAGTATTTT.